What follows are 12 T cell receptor beta chains derived from one specimen sequenced in a study of type 1 regulatory T cells. TCRdb re-called the reads with MiXCR, one entry per CDR3 protein. The top ten clones hold about 7.3% of a sample with around 69,000 distinct CDR3 sequences, roughly three fifths of them seen once. What these receptors recognize is not known. The source material was cultured T cells, either the whole culture or a sorted T cell fraction (not recorded which). Regarding subset: Tr1-enriched cell product generated in vitro against host alloantigens. These receptors were obtained from a human donor in good health.

This clonotype was seen only a few times. The V gene is TRBV4-2, the J gene TRBJ2-3; possible D gene TRBD2, 6 bases. The CDR3 loop spans 16 amino acids. V was shortened by 0 bases and J by 8 bases, with 18 bases between the two germline ends. The germline CDR1 and CDR2 sequences are LGHNA and YNFKEQ. CDR3 in DNA: TGTGCCAGCAGCCAAGATCATCGGGAGATTACACTTACGCAGTATTTT. Translation: CASSQDHREITLTQYF.

The rearrangement links TRBV14 to TRBJ2-5; D unclear. The CDR3 runs to 11 residues. Between the trimmed V and J ends, which lost 1 base and 5 bases, there was a span of 2 bases. CDR1 SGHDN and CDR2 FVKESK come from the germline V gene. DNA for the CDR3: TGTGCCAGCAGCCAAGCGGAGACCCAGTACTTC. Its translation: CASSQAETQYF.

V usage is TRBV27 and J usage is TRBJ2-7, with TRBD1 matching over 9 bases. The CDR3 runs 15 residues. The V segment lost 6 bases and the J segment 3 bases; nucleotides outside the gene matches: 9. The germline V gene encodes CDR1 MNHEY and CDR2 SMNVEV (reference sequence). The CDR3 loop is CASRQPGQGIYEQYF. The CDR3 DNA reads TGTGCCAGCAGACAACCGGGACAGGGTATCTACGAGCAGTACTTC.

The chain couples TRBV5-1 to TRBJ2-1, with 16 bases matching TRBD2. The germline gives CDR1 SGHRS, CDR2 YFSETQ. This CDR3 spans 16 amino acids. The J segment lost 6 bases and the V segment lost 4 bases, leaving 4 bases of the junction unmatched. The CDR3 DNA follows: TGCGCCAGCAGCCTTGGGACTAGCGGGAGGGTCAATGAGCAGTTCTTC. This translates into CASSLGTSGRVNEQFF.

The chain recombines TRBV20-1 with TRBJ2-1, with D unclear. V lost 5 bases, J lost 0 bases, and 8 bases lay in between. The CDR3 extends over 13 amino acids. The germline V gene encodes CDR1 DFQATT and CDR2 SNEGSKA (reference sequence). The CDR3 region has the DNA TGCAGTGCTTGGGGAAGCTCCTACAATGAGCAGTTCTTC. This gives the protein CSAWGSSYNEQFF.

This clonotype is a singleton in its sample. V and J are TRBV21-1 and TRBJ2-7; the table's D call TRBD2 went unverified against the DNA. TRBV21-1 is termed a pseudogene. The CDR3 extends over 17 amino acids. This chain's CDR3 is CASSPLLEREGGYEQYF. For the CDR3, the DNA is TGTGCCAGCAGCCCACTACTGGAGCGGGAGGGGGGCTACGAGCAGTACTTC.

This clonotype was detected a few times. CDR3 sequence reads: CASSVLHDSYNEQFF. For the CDR3, the DNA is TGTGCCAGCAGTGTACTTCACGACTCCTACAATGAGCAGTTCTTC. V and J are TRBV6-4 and TRBJ2-1; D remains unclear. Per the germline V gene, CDR1 is MRHNA and CDR2 is SNTAGT. The V end lost 4 bases, the J end lost 0 bases, and 10 bases lay between the germline ends. The CDR3 runs 15 residues.

This clonotype is a singleton in its sample. The V call is TRBV24-1, the J call TRBJ2-3; 10 bases map to TRBD2. Germline assignment: CDR1 KGHDR and CDR2 SFDVKD. The V segment lost 9 bases and the J segment 1 base; nucleotides outside the gene matches: 6. This CDR3 region has 15 residues. CDR3 loop: CATGGGTSGTDTQYF. The CDR3 DNA sequence: TGTGCCACCGGTGGAGGGACTAGCGGCACAGATACGCAGTATTTT.

The CDR3 region has the DNA TGTGCCAGCAGCCCGACAGGGGGGGCCTACAATGAGCAGTTCTTC. Translated: CASSPTGGAYNEQFF. The gene calls are TRBV7-2 and TRBJ2-1, with 9 bases that match TRBD1. CDR3 length equals 15 residues. The J segment lost 2 bases and the V segment lost 5 bases, leaving 4 bases of the junction unmatched. Germline CDR1 reads SGHTA; CDR2 reads FQGNSA.

In its sample, this clonotype was seen once. The chain combines TRBV20-1 with TRBJ1-3; 9 bases are a match to TRBD1. The J segment lost 2 bases and the V segment lost 4 bases, leaving 3 bases of the junction unmatched. The CDR3 length is 14 residues. Germline loops: CDR1 DFQATT, CDR2 SNEGSKA (reference sequence). The CDR3 loop reads CSATGTGTGNTIYF. CDR3 sequence (DNA): TGCAGTGCTACCGGGACAGGGACTGGAAACACCATATATTTT.

CDR3 region: CASSKQGLTNEKLFF. CDR3 sequence (DNA): TGTGCCAGCAGCAAACAGGGTTTGACTAATGAAAAACTGTTTTTT. The genes are TRBV13 and TRBJ1-4; D perhaps matches TRBD1 (6 bases). V lost 5 bases and J 2 bases, leaving 12 bases between the germline ends. Per the germline V gene, CDR1 is PRHDT and CDR2 is FYEKMQ (reference sequence). The CDR3 consists of 15 residues.

The V gene is TRBV5-1, the J gene TRBJ2-3; D uncertain. Germline V gene sequence: CDR1 SGHRS, CDR2 YFSETQ. The CDR3 loop spans 12 amino acids. Deletions cut 3 bases from V and 2 bases from J, with 4 bases between. The CDR3 loop is CASSWDTDTQYF. CDR3 nucleotides: TGCGCCAGCAGCTGGGACACAGATACGCAGTATTTT.